A single sample is the source of the 5 T cell receptor beta chains below, sequenced in a study of blood T cell repertoires in COVID-19 (dated by TCRdb to 2020 to 2021). The library came from the immunoSEQ multiplex PCR assay. TCRdb stores this immuneACCESS table with in-frame sequences only. Part of the clones is absent; in the studies checked, under half of the shortfall reflects unresolved V genes, and no reason is known for the rest. The sample table records 50,000 to 55,000 clones; approximately 92% of these occur just once. The top ten hold roughly 5.3% of the sample. The sample consisted of peripheral blood. These receptors all stem from a man aged 55 to 70 with active COVID-19.

The CDR3 DNA reads TGTGCCAGCAGTAGGACAGGGGAAAGCAAAAACATTCAGTACTTC. Its protein is CASSRTGESKNIQYF. The chain combines TRBV25-1 with TRBJ2-4; 9 positions agree with TRBD1. Per the germline V gene, CDR1 is MGHDK and CDR2 is SYGVNS. This CDR3 region has 15 residues. The V segment lost 5 bases and the J segment 3 bases; nucleotides outside the gene matches: 5.

The J gene is TRBJ1-2, the V gene TRBV9; perhaps TRBD1 as D (5 bases). The CDR3 length is 14 residues. V dropped 3 bases and J dropped 0 bases, with 9 bases sitting between them. CDR1 is SGDLS, CDR2 YYNGEE, per germline. The CDR3 nucleotides read TGTGCCAGCAGCGATGCGACAGCTAACTATGGCTACACCTTC. Translation gives CASSDATANYGYTF.

This clone turned up a few times. The chain links TRBV6-6 to TRBJ1-2, with D possibly TRBD1 on 6 matching bases. Germline V gives CDR1 MNHNY, CDR2 SVGAGI (reference sequence). The CDR3 covers 16 residues. V lost 0 bases to trimming and J lost 7 bases, with 18 bases between them. The CDR3 loop is CASSYSVTGMTGGYTF. In DNA, the CDR3 is TGTGCCAGCAGTTACTCAGTCACAGGGATGACGGGTGGCTACACCTTC.

The V call is TRBV6-4, the J call TRBJ2-1; D may be TRBD1 (5 bases). The CDR3 length is 14 residues. Trimming took off 6 bases at V and 2 bases at J, with 11 bases between the two ends. In germline, CDR1 is MRHNA, CDR2 SNTAGT. The CDR3 sequence is CASSVDSTYNEQFF. As DNA, the CDR3 is TGTGCCAGCAGCGTAGACAGTACCTACAATGAGCAGTTCTTC.

This clone was counted a few times. Written as DNA, the CDR3 is TGTGCCAGCAGTGATCTTAGGGGGACAGGAGTTCAAGAGACCCAGTACTTC. Translation: CASSDLRGTGVQETQYF. The chain couples TRBV2 to TRBJ2-5; TRBD1 matches 8 bases. CDR1 and CDR2 from the germline V gene are SNHLY and FYNNEI. The CDR3 loop spans 17 amino acids. The J segment lost 2 bases and the V segment lost 3 bases, leaving 11 bases of the junction unmatched.